This T cell receptor (beta chain) appears in the sequencing data of a study of blood T cell repertoires in COVID-19 (dated by TCRdb to 2018 to 2021). Looking at the study overall: Collaborator samples came from the United States, Italy and Spain and covered acute and convalescent phases of COVID-19. The material from the prospective study consisted of cDNA or gDNA derived from T cells, B-cell-depleted T cells, or PBMCs. Subjects who had been exposed to COVID-19, were actively infected with it, or had recovered from it provided the deeply sampled blood TCRbeta repertoires that made up the dataset. The repertoires were released in a freely available public database meant as a resource for research on the immune response to SARS-CoV-2. The samples were drawn from two sources: the first 160 participants of the ongoing ImmuneRACE study, and some 1,300 subjects contributed by 6 global collaborators. Nearly every sample came with metadata listing a de-identified subject ID, COVID-19 status, age in years and sex. Where available, HLA class I and class II types were taken from metadata supplied by the sample provider and were not determined by assay-based typing. What the study reported, not specific to this receptor: The quantity of clinical and demographic metadata differed by source and by participant and was supplied without curation.

As regards this clone: Its specific antigen is unknown. Per-base quality was not reported, and no clone a single base away is much larger than it.

Collaborating institutions collected whole blood in K2EDTA tubes following their own protocols. For TCRbeta analysis, collaborators shipped samples in one of three forms: frozen whole blood, isolated PBMCs, or DNA extracted from either of those sample types. TCRbeta CDR3 regions were amplified from genomic DNA using the immunoSEQ Assay, a bias-controlled multiplex PCR. On the authors' methods: Nucleated cell counts per sample were estimated from amplification of reference gene primers within the assay. To quantify the absolute abundance of each unique TCRbeta CDR3 rearrangement, sequence reads were collapsed and filtered. For each sample, productive Simpson clonality was calculated by taking the square root of Simpson's diversity index across productive rearrangements. This is the immuneACCESS table as TCRdb keeps it, with only in-frame sequences that have V and J called. A part of the clones is gone; compared with another copy, unresolved V genes explain less than half, and the rest is unexplained. The DNA gave D and trimming, while V, J and clone size come from that table. Recorded for this sample are approximately 270,000 clones; 88% of them occurred a single time. The ten biggest clones cover over 1.1% of the sample.

The source is an elderly man with acute or convalescent COVID-19. Sequenced sample: peripheral blood.

The CDR3 protein is CASSVGLAGAHEQYF. Read as DNA, the sequence is TGTGCCAGCAGCGTAGGGCTAGCGGGAGCCCACGAGCAGTACTTC. The chain is assembled from TRBV9 and TRBJ2-7, with 10 bases in between that match TRBD2. Looking up the germline V gene yields CDR1 SGDLS and CDR2 YYNGEE. V loses 0 bases at its end and J loses 5 bases; junction bases beyond the gene matches: 5. The CDR3 runs 15 residues from the cysteine to the phenylalanine. Only CDR3 DNA is held: 45 bases, read in frame from base 1. With the rest looked up from the reference TRBV9 and TRBJ2-7 genes rather than sequenced, the full variable domain is DSGVTQTPKHLITATGQRVTLRCSPRSGDLSVYWYQQSLDQGLQFLIQYYNGEERAKGNILERFSAQQFPDLHSELNLSSLELGDSALYFCASSVGLAGAHEQYFGPGTRLTVT.